Following are 22 T cell receptor beta chains from one sample sequenced in a study of blood T cell repertoires in COVID-19. The table came from immunoSEQ multiplex PCR; TCRdb's copy has only in-frame clones and leaves some out. The table shows fewer than 300,000 clones, with around 85% occurring only once. Input material: peripheral blood. These receptors originate from a woman in her 30s with COVID-19, enrolled during active disease.

The chain has TRBV11-2 and TRBJ1-1; no clear D. The CDR3 contains 11 residues. Germline V gene data show CDR1 as SGHAT and CDR2 as FQNNGV. V dropped 5 bases and J dropped 8 bases, with 9 bases sitting between them. The CDR3 reads CASSPRGEAFF. The CDR3 region has the DNA TGTGCCAGCAGCCCCCGCGGGGAAGCTTTCTTT.

This clone has just one count. This chain links TRBV9 with TRBJ2-5; TRBD2 matches 7 bases. The CDR3 sequence is 16 residues long. Germline V gene sequence: CDR1 SGDLS, CDR2 YYNGEE. With 3 bases clipped from V and 2 bases from J, the junction kept 10 bases outside the gene matches. CDR3 nucleotides: TGTGCCAGCAGCGCCCTGCCTGGGGGGGGGCAAGAGACCCAGTACTTC. It is translated as CASSALPGGGQETQYF.

This chain uses TRBV2 with TRBJ2-7; weak D call: TRBD1 (6 bases). The CDR3 is 15 residues long. Trimming shortened V by 5 bases and J by 7 bases, and 21 bases separated the two germline ends. Looked up from germline, CDR1 is SNHLY and CDR2 is FYNNEI. The CDR3 loop reads CASSPTGLGQGEQYF. The CDR3, as DNA: TGTGCCAGCAGTCCCACGGGGTTGGGTCAGGGGGAGCAGTACTTC.

The chain carries TRBV6-4 and TRBJ1-6; D remains unclear. Germline lookup yields CDR1 MRHNA and CDR2 SNTAGT. V lost 3 bases to trimming and J lost 13 bases, with 16 bases between them. This CDR3 comprises 14 residues. The CDR3 coding sequence is TGTGCCAGCAGTGATGACGGTTCGAGGTCGCCCCTCCACTTT. It encodes CASSDDGSRSPLHF.

This rearrangement joins TRBV7-2 to TRBJ2-7; 12 bases are a match to TRBD2. After removal of 1 base from V and 0 bases from J, the junction contained 7 bases not matched to a gene. The CDR3 length is 18 residues. Germline V gives CDR1 SGHTA, CDR2 FQGNSA. CDR3 residues: CASSLVASGGAFSYEQYF. In DNA, the CDR3 is TGTGCCAGCAGCTTAGTGGCTAGCGGGGGGGCCTTCTCCTACGAGCAGTACTTC. Full variable domain (outside the CDR3, taken from reference TRBV7-2 and TRBJ2-7): GAGVSQSPSNKVTEKGKDVELRCDPISGHTALYWYRQSLGQGLEFLIYFQGNSAPDKSGLPSDRFSAERTGGSVSTLTIQRTQQEDSAVYLCASSLVASGGAFSYEQYFGPGTRLTVT.

The chain has TRBV19 and TRBJ2-7; TRBD1 agrees at 7 bases. J lost 7 bases, V lost 2 bases, and 8 bases had no gene match. The CDR3 has 14 residues. In germline, CDR1 is LNHDA, CDR2 SQIVND (reference sequence). The DNA for the CDR3 is TGTGCCAGTAGTATAATAAAGGGGGCCGGGGAGCAGTACTTC. It is translated as CASSIIKGAGEQYF.

J is TRBJ2-7 and V is TRBV5-5; 10 bases fit TRBD1. The CDR3 sequence is 13 residues long. With V trimmed by 0 bases and J by 6 bases, 0 bases remained unmatched. CDR1 is SGHKS and CDR2 is YYEKEE in the germline V gene (reference sequence). CDR3 bases: TGTGCCAGCAGCTTGGGGACAGGGGGCGAGCAGTACTTC. This translates into CASSLGTGGEQYF.

This clone turned up a few times. The CDR3, as DNA: TGTGCCAGCAGCGTAGATTCCAGTCATAACACCGGGGAGCTGTTTTTT. Residues: CASSVDSSHNTGELFF. The chain links TRBV9 to TRBJ2-2; D remains unclear. The CDR3 loop spans 16 amino acids. V was shortened by 0 bases and J by 2 bases, with 11 bases between the two germline ends. CDR1 and CDR2 from the germline V gene are SGDLS and YYNGEE.

This chain links TRBV12-3 or TRBV12-4 with TRBJ2-3; possibly TRBD1 for D (6 bases). The CDR3 has 12 amino acids. The germline V and J ends were trimmed by 5 bases and 14 bases, with 17 bases remaining between them. DNA for the CDR3: TGTGCCAGCAGTCATCGACAGGAGGATCGGTATTTT. Amino acids: CASSHRQEDRYF.

V is TRBV18 and J is TRBJ1-2; possible D gene TRBD1, 5 bases. The CDR3 is made up of 16 amino acids. Per the germline V gene, CDR1 is KGHSH and CDR2 is LQKENI. Trimming cost V 4 bases and J 6 bases, with 21 bases left between them. This chain's CDR3 is CASSLGGTRTQDGYTF. The CDR3 region has the DNA TGTGCCAGCTCACTTGGTGGGACTCGGACACAGGATGGCTACACCTTC.

This clone came up a few times. The rearrangement uses TRBV5-4 and TRBJ2-7, with 8 bases that match TRBD2. Trimming at V came to 6 bases and at J to 5 bases, leaving 10 bases not matched to a gene. CDR1 and CDR2 (germline): SGHNT, YYREEE (reference sequence). This CDR3 contains 14 residues. CDR3 sequence reads: CASTSAGEVDEQYF. Here the CDR3 DNA reads TGTGCCAGCACCTCAGCGGGGGAGGTTGACGAGCAGTACTTC.

The chain has TRBV5-5 and TRBJ1-2, with 11 bases that match TRBD1. V was pared by 0 bases and J by 6 bases, with 4 bases of the junction left unmatched. This CDR3 comprises 15 residues. CDR1 is SGHKS, CDR2 YYEKEE, per germline (reference sequence). DNA of the CDR3: TGTGCCAGCAGCTTGGGGGACAGGGGGGGGGATGGCTACACCTTC. This gives the protein CASSLGDRGGDGYTF. The whole variable domain, filled in from reference TRBV5-5 and TRBJ1-2, reads DAGVTQSPTHLIKTRGQQVTLRCSPISGHKSVSWYQQVLGQGPQFIFQYYEKEERGRGNFPDRFSARQFPNYSSELNVNALLLGDSALYLCASSLGDRGGDGYTFGSGTRLTVV.

The chain combines TRBV5-5 with TRBJ1-3, with 7 bases matching TRBD1. J was trimmed by 2 bases and V by 3 bases; bases with no gene match: 5. The CDR3 extends over 15 amino acids. Germline CDR1 and CDR2: SGHKS and YYEKEE (reference sequence). The CDR3 is CASSSLQGAGNTIYF. CDR3 sequence (DNA): TGTGCCAGCAGCTCCCTTCAGGGGGCTGGAAACACCATATATTTT.

This clone was counted between two and nine times. The V and J genes are TRBV4-1 and TRBJ1-5; 8 bases agree with TRBD1. The germline V gene has CDR1 MGHRA and CDR2 YSYEKL. V lost 1 base to trimming and J lost 4 bases; unmatched junction nucleotides: 3. The CDR3 has 15 residues. In DNA, the CDR3 is TGCGCCAGCAGCCAAGGACAGGGGCCAAATCAGCCCCAGCATTTT. It translates to CASSQGQGPNQPQHF.

The J gene is TRBJ1-1, the V gene TRBV7-9; 7 bases align to TRBD1. From germline, CDR1 is SEHNR and CDR2 FQNEAQ (reference sequence). The V gene end was trimmed by 1 base and the J gene end by 5 bases; junction bases not matched to a gene: 4. CDR3 length equals 14 residues. The CDR3 coding sequence is TGTGCCAGCAGCTTAGAGGGGGCGAGTACTGAAGCTTTCTTT. Its translation: CASSLEGASTEAFF.

The rearrangement links TRBV11-2 to TRBJ2-7; D call uncertain. There are 15 residues in the CDR3. CDR1 is SGHAT and CDR2 is FQNNGV in the germline V gene. V was shortened by 5 bases and J by 2 bases, with 16 bases between the two germline ends. CDR3 nucleotide sequence: TGTGCCAGCAGCCTCTTAACGGGTCGCCCCTACGAGCAGTACTTC. It codes for CASSLLTGRPYEQYF.

The CDR3 DNA follows: TGTGCCAGCAGTCCCCTTTCAGATACGCAGTATTTT. Translated, it gives CASSPLSDTQYF. The chain couples TRBV27 to TRBJ2-3; D unresolved. This CDR3 contains 12 residues. Trimming cost V 5 bases and J 4 bases, with 7 bases left between them. Germline V CDR1 and CDR2: MNHEY, SMNVEV (reference sequence).

The chain uses TRBV7-4 and TRBJ2-4; 11 nucleotides line up with TRBD2. Germline CDR1 and CDR2: SGHVT and SQSDAQ. V lost 1 base to trimming and J lost 5 bases; unmatched junction nucleotides: 10. CDR3 length: 18 amino acids. CDR3 DNA: TGTGCCAGCAGCTTAGTGTTTAGCGGGGGGGCCTCCCAAAACATTCAGTACTTC. Encoded protein: CASSLVFSGGASQNIQYF.

The chain joins TRBV7-2 to TRBJ1-2, with D possibly matching TRBD1 (5 bases). Germline assignment: CDR1 SGHTA and CDR2 FQGNSA. The CDR3 is made up of 16 amino acids. V lost 0 bases to trimming and J lost 2 bases, with 13 bases between them. The CDR3 DNA is TGTGCCAGCAGCTTAGCCGGGGGGGTTACAAACTATGGCTACACCTTC. Amino acid sequence: CASSLAGGVTNYGYTF.

The chain uses TRBV5-1 and TRBJ2-4, with TRBD2 matching 16 bases. J lost 6 bases, V lost 1 base, and 10 bases had no gene match. The CDR3 is made up of 19 amino acids. Germline CDR1 reads SGHRS; CDR2 reads YFSETQ. The CDR3 sequence is CASSLLPGLAGGLINIQYF. For the CDR3, the DNA is TGCGCCAGCAGCTTGCTCCCGGGACTAGCGGGGGGGCTTATAAACATTCAGTACTTC.

The chain is built from TRBV5-6 and TRBJ1-5; D is uncertain. This CDR3 is 14 amino acids long. V was cut by 1 base and J by 0 bases, with 5 bases left in between. Germline CDR1 reads SGHDT; CDR2 reads YYEEEE. CDR3 sequence: CASSLSLSNQPQHF. The CDR3, as DNA: TGTGCCAGCAGCTTGTCCCTTAGCAATCAGCCCCAGCATTTT.

This sequence joins TRBV5-1 and TRBJ1-3, with D maybe TRBD1 (5 bases). Looked up from germline, CDR1 is SGHRS and CDR2 is YFSETQ. Trimming removed 0 bases at V and 6 bases at J, with 10 bases between. This CDR3 region has 14 residues. CDR3 region: CASSLGQGINTIYF. CDR3 in DNA: TGCGCCAGCAGCTTGGGCCAGGGTATAAACACCATATATTTT. The whole variable domain, filled in from reference TRBV5-1 and TRBJ1-3, reads KAGVTQTPRYLIKTRGQQVTLSCSPISGHRSVSWYQQTPGQGLQFLFEYFSETQRNKGNFPGRFSGRQFSNSRSEMNVSTLELGDSALYLCASSLGQGINTIYFGEGSWLTVV.